The 9 T cell receptor beta chains given below trace back to one sample, sequenced in a study of T cells in Graves' hyperthyroidism and ophthalmopathy. Researchers took RNA transcripts and amplified the TCR beta CDR3 regions from them. Initially, a first-round RT-PCR of the TCR CDR3 employed the HTBI primer set. TCRdb fed the multiplex PCR reads into MiXCR, producing one record per CDR3 protein. Here the sample spans about half a million distinct CDR3 sequences, roughly 20% being singletons. The specimen was blood. These receptor sequences come from a man between 18 and 35 years old with Graves' hyperthyroidism.

This chain joins TRBV20-1 and TRBJ2-7, with D possibly being TRBD1 (5 bases). Germline CDR1 reads DFQATT; CDR2 reads SNEGSKA (reference sequence). The CDR3 runs to 15 residues. Deletions cut 0 bases from V and 0 bases from J, with 12 bases between. CDR3 protein: CSARDGQGYSYEQYF. In DNA, the CDR3 is TGCAGTGCTAGAGATGGTCAGGGTTACTCCTACGAGCAGTACTTC.

This clonotype was detected many times. The chain employs TRBV28 and TRBJ1-5; D is perhaps TRBD1 (6 bases). This CDR3 is 16 amino acids long. Germline CDR1 reads MDHEN; CDR2 reads SYDVKM. Trimming cost V 7 bases and J 1 base, with 17 bases left between them. The DNA for the CDR3 is TGTGCCAGCACCACACGCTGGACAGCGAGCAATCAGCCCCAGCATTTT. Amino acids: CASTTRWTASNQPQHF.

This clonotype occurred a few times. This chain joins TRBV3-1 and TRBJ1-2; TRBD1 agrees at 10 bases. This CDR3 spans 15 amino acids. Trimming took 5 bases from V and 4 from J; bases not matched to a gene: 7. Looked up from germline, CDR1 is LGHDT and CDR2 is YNNKEL (reference sequence). The CDR3 is CASSAQGQGSYGYTF. As DNA, the CDR3 is TGTGCCAGCAGCGCACAGGGACAGGGGTCCTATGGCTACACCTTC.

About this clonotype: A read error is possible here, since a much larger clone lies one base away. This chain uses TRBV29-1 with TRBJ1-1; the D is unclear. This CDR3 has 12 residues. Per the germline V gene, CDR1 is SQVTM and CDR2 is ANQGSEA. CDR3 bases: TGCAGCGTTGAAGATGCCGGAACTGAAGGTTTCTTT. This sequence encodes CSVEDAGTEGFF.

This clonotype showed up many times. V usage is TRBV28 and J usage is TRBJ2-5; the D is unclear. Germline CDR1 and CDR2: MDHEN and SYDVKM. Trimming took off 4 bases at V and 1 base at J, with 16 bases between the two ends. The CDR3 covers 16 residues. The CDR3 loop is CASSSRSVWGQETQYF. The CDR3 region has the DNA TGTGCCAGCAGTTCTCGGAGCGTGTGGGGCCAAGAGACCCAGTACTTC.

This clonotype appeared many times. This sequence joins TRBV7-2 and TRBJ1-1, with D possibly TRBD1 on 6 matching bases. This CDR3 has 15 amino acids. Germline lookup yields CDR1 SGHTA and CDR2 FQGNSA. V dropped 8 bases and J dropped 1 base, with 17 bases sitting between them. The CDR3 DNA reads as TGTGCCAGCTCCGCTTGGGGGACACCGAACACTGAAGCTTTCTTT. Translated, it gives CASSAWGTPNTEAFF.

This clonotype was detected ten times or more. The CDR3 nucleotides read TGCGCCAGCAGCTTGTCCCCCAATCAGCCCCAGCATTTT. Its protein product is CASSLSPNQPQHF. The chain links TRBV5-1 to TRBJ1-5; no clear D. The CDR3 sequence is 13 residues long. Germline CDR1 and CDR2: SGHRS and YFSETQ. V was shortened by 1 base and J by 3 bases, with 5 bases between the two germline ends.

This clonotype was picked up a small number of times. This chain joins TRBV19 and TRBJ1-1, with D possibly TRBD1 on 5 matching bases. Trimming removed 5 bases from V and 2 bases from J, with 12 bases in between. CDR3 size: 14 residues. The germline V gene has CDR1 LNHDA and CDR2 SQIVND (reference sequence). The DNA of the CDR3 is TGTGCCAGTAGTCCCGGACACGTTAACACTGAAGCTTTCTTT. Protein product: CASSPGHVNTEAFF. Based on the CDR3 plus reference TRBV19 and TRBJ1-1, the full variable domain is DGGITQSPKYLFRKEGQNVTLSCEQNLNHDAMYWYRQDPGQGLRLIYYSQIVNDFQKGDIAEGYSVSREKKESFPLTVTSAQKNPTAFYLCASSPGHVNTEAFFGQGTRLTVV.

This clonotype was observed many times. At one end the junction does not follow the germline gene, possibly because of a read error. The CDR3 here is CASSDPWTGVSNTLF. CDR3 DNA sequence: TGTGCCAGCAGCGACCCCTGGACAGGGGTGAGTAATACGCTCTTT. The chain combines TRBV6-1 with TRBJ1-1; TRBD1 matches 9 bases. There are 15 residues in the CDR3. Germline CDR1 is MNHNS and CDR2 is SASEGT.